A selection of T cell receptor beta chains follows, all from one sample in a study of molecular identifiers for immune sequencing clone quantification. TCRdb reanalysed the PCR reads using MiXCR and keeps one entry per CDR3 protein. The table has 85,000 to 100,000 distinct CDR3 sequences, 20% to 25% seen once. Material: naive CD8+ T cells from blood, with Jurkat cell RNA spiked in. These receptors were obtained from a human donor in good health. Some libraries in this study had Jurkat cell RNA spiked in. Each CDR3 is given with its conserved first and last residue. A D gene is named only where the DNA matches it firmly. A row's size may be missing; if present it is once, few, many or a size class.

TRBJ2-1	NA	NA	TRBV4-3	TGCGCCAGCAGCCAAGATGAGGGAATGAACTACAATGAGCAGCTCTTC	CASSQDEGMNYNEQLF
TRBJ2-1	many	TRBD2	TRBV15	TGTGCCACCACTTCTCTCGGGACTAGCGGGAGAAATGAGCAGTTCTTC	CATTSLGTSGRNEQFF
TRBJ2-4	many	TRBD1	TRBV4-3	TGCGCCAGCAGCCAAGATCCCCACAGGGGCCTAGCCAAAAACATTCAGTACTTC	CASSQDPHRGLAKNIQYF
TRBJ2-7	NA	TRBD2	TRBV20-1	TGCAGTGCGAGACTAGCGGGAGCCTACGAGCAGTACTTC	CSARLAGAYEQYF
TRBJ2-7	many	TRBD2	TRBV5-4	TGTGCCAGCAGCCCGTGGACTAGCGGGAGGTTTCGGGAGCAGTACTTC	CASSPWTSGRFREQYF
TRBJ1-5	NA	NA	TRBV4-3	TGCGCCTGCAGCCAAGTTTCATACGGGGCCTTTAATCAGCCCCAGCATTTT	CACSQVSYGAFNQPQHF
TRBJ2-7	many	TRBD2	TRBV13	TGTGCCAGCAGCTCCGGGGGGAACTACGAGCAGTACTTC	CASSSGGNYEQYF
TRBJ2-2	many	NA	TRBV20-1	TGCAGTGCCACCAACACCGGGGAGCTGTTTTTT	CSATNTGELFF
TRBJ1-4	many	NA	TRBV27	TGTGCCAGCAGTGCCACAGACGGAACTAATGAAAAACTGTTTTTT	CASSATDGTNEKLFF
TRBJ2-3	few	TRBD1	TRBV9	TGTGCCAGCAGCGAAGAGGACAGGGGATCTCCCACAGATACGCAGTATTTT	CASSEEDRGSPTDTQYF
TRBJ2-2	few	NA	TRBV11-2	TGTGCCAGCAGCCCCGCTCGGGACCCCCGCTTCCTAAGGCCAAACACCGGGGAGCTGTTTTTT	CASSPARDPRFLRPNTGELFF
TRBJ1-2	many	TRBD1	TRBV9	TGTGCCAGCAGCCCGACAGGGGCTACTAACTATGGCTACACCTTC	CASSPTGATNYGYTF
TRBJ2-7	many	TRBD1	TRBV27	TGTGCCAGCAGTTTGCAGGGGGCTAGCTACGAGCAGTACTTC	CASSLQGASYEQYF
TRBJ1-5	many	NA	TRBV27	TGTGCCAGCAGTTTACAGGGTTTGGGCAATCAGCCCCAGCATTTT	CASSLQGLGNQPQHF